A selection of T cell receptor beta chains follows, all from one sample in a study of CD8 T cells in Susac syndrome. TCRdb independently ran MiXCR on the immunoSEQ multiplex PCR reads; one entry per CDR3 protein. The sample includes 55,000 to 85,000 distinct CDR3 sequences, approximately 96% of them seen just once. Sequencing was performed on CD4+ T cells from PBMCs. The receptor set was obtained from a human donor with multiple sclerosis. The CDR3 runs from the conserved cysteine through the conserved F or W. Each record gives: J gene, V gene, CDR3 protein.

J gene: TRBJ2-7
V gene: TRBV3-1
CDR3 protein: CASSQDQQGFREQYF

J gene: TRBJ2-7
V gene: TRBV5-6
CDR3 protein: CASSLTGAYYEQYF

J gene: TRBJ1-1
V gene: TRBV7-3
CDR3 protein: CASSLSRQGPTEAFF

J gene: TRBJ1-6
V gene: TRBV15
CDR3 protein: CATSSGERDNSPLHF

J gene: TRBJ2-3
V gene: TRBV12-3/TRBV12-4
CDR3 protein: CASSPGRAGAGDTQYF

J gene: TRBJ2-5
V gene: TRBV11-3
CDR3 protein: CASSPRTGWLETQYF

J gene: TRBJ1-5
V gene: TRBV20-1
CDR3 protein: CSAIGPRPPQPQHF

J gene: TRBJ2-5
V gene: TRBV6-2/TRBV6-3
CDR3 protein: CASSPGFGQREQETQYF

J gene: TRBJ1-5
V gene: TRBV27
CDR3 protein: CASSLTGRNQPQHF

J gene: TRBJ2-5
V gene: TRBV7-2
CDR3 protein: CASSGTSGQETQYF

J gene: TRBJ2-1
V gene: TRBV3-1
CDR3 protein: CASSQGLGPSGGALEQFF

J gene: TRBJ2-5
V gene: TRBV29-1
CDR3 protein: CSFRLAGSQETQYF

J gene: TRBJ1-5
V gene: TRBV20-1
CDR3 protein: CSARYSNQPQHF